The sequence of this T cell receptor beta chain was determined in a study of blood T cell repertoires in COVID-19. As for the study in general: Acute and convalescent COVID-19 samples came from the United States, Italy and Spain.

Before being deemed recovered, Cohort 3 donors had two negative PCRs, clearance, or symptom resolution. The table came from immunoSEQ multiplex PCR; TCRdb's copy has only in-frame clones and leaves some out. The sample has a few hundred thousand clones; about 85% are singletons. Germline CDR1 and CDR2: MNHEY and SVGAGI. V gave up 6 bases and J gave up 4 bases; unmatched junction bases: 8. CDR3 length equals 14 residues. The gene calls are TRBV6-5 and TRBJ2-7, with 8 bases aligning to TRBD2. The source of this sequence is a woman aged 45-65 years who had recovered from COVID-19. Specimen: PBMCs or T cells enriched from blood (not recorded which). The CDR3 DNA reads TGTGCCAGCAGCAGAGTAGCGGGATCATACGAGCAGTACTTC. It translates to CASSRVAGSYEQYF.